This entry lists 13 T cell receptor beta chains sequenced from one sample in a study of T cells after yellow fever vaccination. MiXCR was run by TCRdb on the 5' RACE reads, yielding one entry per CDR3 protein. The sample comprises approximately 300,000 distinct CDR3 sequences, around 6.8% of which are singletons, and 18% rests with the top ten. This sample comprised PBMCs, obtained roughly 46 days after the first yellow fever vaccination. Receptors originate from a man between 18 and 29 years old who received the YFV17D yellow fever vaccine.

About this clonotype: A read error may be the cause here, since a much bigger clone is one base away. The V gene is TRBV2, the J gene TRBJ2-2; 12 bases align to TRBD1. This CDR3 is 17 amino acids long. The germline V gene encodes CDR1 SNHLY and CDR2 FYNNEI. The CDR3: CTSSSNDRDRGRGELFF. The CDR3 DNA sequence: TGTACCAGCAGTTCAAACGACCGGGACAGGGGGCGTGGGGAGCTGTTTTTT. The full variable domain, rest sourced from reference TRBV2 and TRBJ2-2, is EPEVTQTPSHQVTQMGQEVILRCVPISNHLYFYWYRQILGQKVEFLVSFYNNEISEKSEIFDDQFSVERPDGSNFTLKIRSTKLEDSAMYFCTSSSNDRDRGRGELFFGEGSRLTVL.

There are a few counts of this clonotype. The V and J genes are TRBV7-9 and TRBJ2-7; D is possibly TRBD2 (5 bases). CDR1 and CDR2 from the germline V gene are SEHNR and FQNEAQ (reference sequence). The CDR3 extends over 15 amino acids. The V end was cut by 5 bases, the J end by 2 bases, with 16 bases between. CDR3 in amino acids: CASSLSLGDPYEQYF. The DNA of the CDR3 is TGTGCCAGCAGCCTTAGCCTGGGAGATCCCTACGAGCAGTACTTC.

The J gene is TRBJ2-5, the V gene TRBV7-2; TRBD2 matches 10 bases. The CDR3 extends over 15 amino acids. In germline, CDR1 is SGHTA, CDR2 FQGNSA. The V and J ends lost 2 bases and 4 bases, in that order; junction bases with no gene match: 4. Written as DNA, the CDR3 is TGTGCCAGCAGCTTACTACTAGCGGGGAGAGAGACCCAGTACTTC. Protein product: CASSLLLAGRETQYF.

This sequence joins TRBV7-2 and TRBJ1-5; the D is unclear. Deletions cut 1 base from V and 9 bases from J, with 10 bases between. Germline V gene lookup returns CDR1 SGHTA and CDR2 FQGNSA. This CDR3 is built from 13 residues. CDR3: CASSLGVGRPQHF. The CDR3 bases are TGTGCCAGCAGCTTAGGGGTCGGGCGGCCCCAGCATTTT. The whole variable domain, filled in from reference TRBV7-2 and TRBJ1-5, reads GAGVSQSPSNKVTEKGKDVELRCDPISGHTALYWYRQSLGQGLEFLIYFQGNSAPDKSGLPSDRFSAERTGGSVSTLTIQRTQQEDSAVYLCASSLGVGRPQHFGDGTRLSIL.

This clonotype came up a few times. The CDR3 DNA sequence: TGCAGTGCTAGATCCTGGACTAGCGAGGTTTCCTACGAGCAGTACTTC. Translation: CSARSWTSEVSYEQYF. The chain is built from TRBV20-1 and TRBJ2-7; 9 bases are shared with TRBD2. Germline V gives CDR1 DFQATT, CDR2 SNEGSKA (reference sequence). J was trimmed by 1 base and V by 2 bases; bases with no gene match: 9. This CDR3 has 16 amino acids.

The gene calls are TRBV4-1 and TRBJ1-1, with unresolved D. The V end was cut by 0 bases, the J end by 6 bases, with 11 bases between. The germline V gene encodes CDR1 MGHRA and CDR2 YSYEKL. The CDR3 spans 14 residues. CDR3 sequence (DNA): TGCGCCAGCAGCCAAGAAGGGCCTGGCGCTGAAGCTTTCTTT. This gives the protein CASSQEGPGAEAFF.

This clonotype has a handful of counts. This rearrangement joins TRBV18 to TRBJ2-3; D is unresolved. The germline V gene has CDR1 KGHSH and CDR2 LQKENI. The CDR3 is made up of 13 amino acids. Trimming stripped 4 bases from V and 6 bases from J, with 11 bases between. The CDR3 nucleotides are TGTGCCAGCTCACGCGCAATGGGGGATACGCAGTATTTT. This sequence encodes CASSRAMGDTQYF.

V and J are TRBV18 and TRBJ2-5, with TRBD1 identical over 9 bases. V gave up 6 bases and J gave up 5 bases; unmatched junction bases: 7. CDR1 KGHSH and CDR2 LQKENI come from the germline V gene. The CDR3 length is 14 residues. DNA of the CDR3: TGTGCCAGCTCGGACAGGGGAACGAGGGAGACCCAGTACTTC. Its protein is CASSDRGTRETQYF. Complete variable domain (other parts from reference TRBV18 and TRBJ2-5): NAGVMQNPRHLVRRRGQEARLRCSPMKGHSHVYWYRQLPEEGLKFMVYLQKENIIDESGMPKERFSAEFPKEGPSILRIQQVVRGDSAAYFCASSDRGTRETQYFGPGTRLLVL.

The genes are TRBV4-3 and TRBJ2-3; 7 positions agree with TRBD2. The CDR3 runs to 15 residues. Trimming took 3 bases from V and 6 from J; bases not matched to a gene: 9. Looked up from germline, CDR1 is LGHNA and CDR2 is YSLEER. CDR3 in DNA: TGCGCCAGCAGCCAGTGGACTAGGCGGCCTGATACGCAGTATTTT. This codes for CASSQWTRRPDTQYF.

This clonotype was recorded many times. V gene TRBV29-1 combines with J gene TRBJ2-5, with D maybe TRBD1 (6 bases). Deletions cut 5 bases from V and 5 bases from J, with 12 bases between. Germline CDR1 is SQVTM and CDR2 is ANQGSEA. CDR3 length equals 12 residues. The CDR3 region is CSVTQGRETQYF. The DNA for the CDR3 is TGCAGCGTTACACAGGGTCGGGAGACCCAGTACTTC.

This rearrangement joins TRBV7-2 to TRBJ1-2; TRBD1 is a possible D gene (5 bases). The CDR3 has 12 residues. The V gene's germline CDR1 is SGHTA and CDR2 FQGNSA. Trimming took off 5 bases at V and 4 bases at J, with 8 bases between the two ends. The CDR3 region has the DNA TGTGCCAGCAGCCAGGACACCTATGGCTACACCTTC. This gives the protein CASSQDTYGYTF.

J is TRBJ1-3 and V is TRBV6-5; tentatively, D is TRBD1 (5 bases). V shed 2 bases and J shed 0 bases, with 17 bases lying between them. Germline CDR1 MNHEY, CDR2 SVGAGI. The CDR3 sequence is 18 residues long. Here the CDR3 DNA reads TGTGCCAGCAGTTACCTATATCTGGGGGAAACCTCTGGAAACACCATATATTTT. This translates into CASSYLYLGETSGNTIYF.

This clonotype was seen more than once but under ten times. This rearrangement joins TRBV29-1 to TRBJ2-7; D might be TRBD1 (5 bases). The CDR3 is 14 amino acids. Germline assignment: CDR1 SQVTM and CDR2 ANQGSEA. Trimming left V 1 base short and J 3 bases short, with 13 bases between. CDR3 in DNA: TGCAGCGTTGAAGTTCCAGGACAAAACTACGAGCAGTACTTC. Translated: CSVEVPGQNYEQYF.